This is a list of T cell receptor beta chains from one sample in a study of identical twins. TCRdb re-called the 5' RACE reads through MiXCR, storing one row per CDR3 protein. The table has about 240,000 distinct CDR3 sequences, more than 9% seen once; the top ten hold approximately 9.1%. The sample taken for sequencing was memory T cells sorted from blood. Receptor source: a man aged 45-65 years in good health. The CDR3 runs from the conserved cysteine through the conserved F or W. Each record gives: J gene, V gene, clone size, CDR3 protein. Size is stated for part of the rows, as once, few or many counts, or as a class when the clone is expanded.

J: TRBJ2-1
V: TRBV7-8
size: many
CDR3: CASSLVWGRVSSYNEQFF

J: TRBJ2-7
V: TRBV4-3
size: few
CDR3: CASSQGTSGRAHEQYF

J: TRBJ2-7
V: TRBV20-1
size: few
CDR3: CSVLRTSGNYEQYF

J: TRBJ2-7
V: TRBV7-9
size: many
CDR3: CASSDTSSSYEQYF

J: TRBJ2-1
V: TRBV25-1
size: many
CDR3: CASSEQTAQFF

J: TRBJ2-1
V: TRBV10-3
size: few
CDR3: CAISGAPYNEQFF

J: TRBJ2-7
V: TRBV19
size: .
CDR3: CASSARTGGSYEQYF

J: TRBJ2-3
V: TRBV5-6
size: .
CDR3: CASSVTSGGVDTQYF

J: TRBJ2-7
V: TRBV5-1
size: many
CDR3: CASSMELAGSEQYF

J: TRBJ2-5
V: TRBV24-1
size: many
CDR3: CATSDLSLSETQYF

J: TRBJ2-4
V: TRBV27
size: many
CDR3: CASSWAGPGNIQYF

J: TRBJ2-1
V: TRBV6-1
size: many
CDR3: CASRPSGGTGNEQFF

J: TRBJ2-7
V: TRBV14
size: .
CDR3: CASSLYGDYEQYF

J: TRBJ1-5
V: TRBV7-2
size: many
CDR3: CASSLRPGVAQPQHF

J: TRBJ1-5
V: TRBV12-3/TRBV12-4
size: many
CDR3: CASSQGQMGSNQPQHF

J: TRBJ1-3
V: TRBV12-3/TRBV12-4
size: many
CDR3: CASRGTNSGNTIYF

J: TRBJ2-7
V: TRBV5-1
size: few
CDR3: CASSLRGAQNEQYF

J: TRBJ2-1
V: TRBV18
size: few
CDR3: CASSLFGGRAMSNEQFF

J: TRBJ2-1
V: TRBV9
size: .
CDR3: CASSVGTVVSYNEQFF

J: TRBJ2-3
V: TRBV28
size: many
CDR3: CASSLDSYPSTDTQYF

J: TRBJ1-2
V: TRBV2
size: few
CDR3: CASTQREGYTF

J: TRBJ2-1
V: TRBV9
size: few
CDR3: CASSVEGGNEQFF

J: TRBJ1-1
V: TRBV5-1
size: many
CDR3: CASSLTGTENTEAFF

J: TRBJ2-2
V: TRBV5-1
size: many
CDR3: CASSRGQGNTGELFF

J: TRBJ2-5
V: TRBV5-6
size: .
CDR3: CASSPRQGYQETQYF

J: TRBJ2-2
V: TRBV14
size: many
CDR3: CASSQVFGSGELFF

J: TRBJ2-4
V: TRBV20-1
size: many
CDR3: CSASWGTGGSHPNIQYF

J: TRBJ2-3
V: TRBV4-2
size: .
CDR3: CASSPDPRTDTQYF

J: TRBJ2-7
V: TRBV28
size: few
CDR3: CASSPSHGGTSGSIRSYEQYF

J: TRBJ2-5
V: TRBV5-1
size: few
CDR3: CASSDGRGRETQYF

J: TRBJ2-5
V: TRBV6-4
size: many
CDR3: CASSDSGGGAKYQETQYF

J: TRBJ2-7
V: TRBV15
size: .
CDR3: CATSRDRDRIISYEQYF

J: TRBJ1-3
V: TRBV4-1
size: .
CDR3: CASSPRWAAGNTIYF

J: TRBJ2-7
V: TRBV20-1
size: many
CDR3: CSAIVGSYEQYF

J: TRBJ1-2
V: TRBV20-1
size: .
CDR3: CSARQQGSNYGYTF

J: TRBJ1-6
V: TRBV6-5
size: few
CDR3: CASSYSPQGNSPLHF

J: TRBJ2-5
V: TRBV29-1
size: few
CDR3: CSATQATGLETQYF

J: TRBJ2-6
V: TRBV5-1
size: many
CDR3: CASSLAGSGANVLTF

J: TRBJ2-7
V: TRBV21-1
size: .
CDR3: CASRPVGTGEHEQYF

J: TRBJ1-2
V: TRBV7-2
size: .
CDR3: CASSPRQGRFPTF

J: TRBJ1-5
V: TRBV7-9
size: .
CDR3: CASSRGRGGSGPQHF

J: TRBJ2-5
V: TRBV12-3/TRBV12-4
size: few
CDR3: CASSDGMYQETQYF